This T cell receptor beta chain emerged from a study of blood T cell repertoires in COVID-19. About the study: The analysed material was cDNA or gDNA that came from T cells, B-cell-depleted T cells, or PBMCs.

Only in-frame clones appear in the TCRdb table, and some are missing; sequencing was by immunoSEQ multiplex PCR. The sample has 250,000 to 300,000 clones, roughly nine tenths seen once. This clone was seen more than once but under ten times. In germline, CDR1 is SGHNT, CDR2 YYREEE (reference sequence). V dropped 4 bases and J dropped 2 bases, with 12 bases sitting between them. The CDR3 length is 15 residues. This rearrangement joins TRBV5-4 to TRBJ2-2; D perhaps matches TRBD1 (5 bases). The receptor's source is a man aged 18 to 29 with active or convalescent COVID-19. Sequenced: peripheral blood. CDR3 DNA sequence: TGTGCCAGCAGCCGGCAGGGCCTCAACACCGGGGAGCTGTTTTTT. Residues: CASSRQGLNTGELFF.